This T cell receptor beta chain comes out of a study of T cells in Graves' hyperthyroidism and ophthalmopathy. Study summary: Initial diagnosis, before any treatment, was when peripheral blood was collected.

In germline, CDR1 is SGHRS, CDR2 YFSETQ. This CDR3 has 14 residues. Patients were excluded because of uncontrolled infection, other autoimmune disease, pregnancy or lactation. The PBMCs had their origin in 8.5 to 10 ml of fresh peripheral blood. TCR beta CDR3 regions were amplified from RNA. First-round RT-PCR of the TCR CDR3 relied on the HTBI primer set. MiXCR was run by TCRdb on the multiplex PCR reads, yielding one entry per CDR3 protein. Of roughly 93,000 distinct CDR3 sequences in the sample, roughly half were seen once. As concerns this clonotype: The antigen remains unidentified. The germline gene is not matched at one end of the junction; a read error may be the cause.

Findings and caveats of the study: Ophthalmopathy was separated from stable hyperthyroidism by a 13 V-J model.

Specimen: blood. The chain couples TRBV5-1 to TRBJ2-3; 7 nucleotides align to TRBD2. The TCR was taken from a woman aged 40 to 55 with Graves' hyperthyroidism. The CDR3 DNA reads TGTGCCAGCAGCTTGGGCGGGAGATCAGATACGCAGTATTTT. This gives the protein CASSLGGRSDTQYF.